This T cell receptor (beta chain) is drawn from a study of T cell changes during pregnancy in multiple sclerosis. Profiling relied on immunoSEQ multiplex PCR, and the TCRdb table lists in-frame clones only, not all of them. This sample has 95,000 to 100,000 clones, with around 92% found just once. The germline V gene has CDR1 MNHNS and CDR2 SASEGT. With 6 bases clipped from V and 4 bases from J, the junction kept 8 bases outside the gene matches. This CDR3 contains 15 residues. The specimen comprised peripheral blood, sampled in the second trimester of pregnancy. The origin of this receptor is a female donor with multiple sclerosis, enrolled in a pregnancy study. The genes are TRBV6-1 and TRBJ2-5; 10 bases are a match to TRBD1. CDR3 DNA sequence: TGTGCCAGCAGGGAGGACAGGGGGACTGCAGAGACCCAGTACTTC. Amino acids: CASREDRGTAETQYF.